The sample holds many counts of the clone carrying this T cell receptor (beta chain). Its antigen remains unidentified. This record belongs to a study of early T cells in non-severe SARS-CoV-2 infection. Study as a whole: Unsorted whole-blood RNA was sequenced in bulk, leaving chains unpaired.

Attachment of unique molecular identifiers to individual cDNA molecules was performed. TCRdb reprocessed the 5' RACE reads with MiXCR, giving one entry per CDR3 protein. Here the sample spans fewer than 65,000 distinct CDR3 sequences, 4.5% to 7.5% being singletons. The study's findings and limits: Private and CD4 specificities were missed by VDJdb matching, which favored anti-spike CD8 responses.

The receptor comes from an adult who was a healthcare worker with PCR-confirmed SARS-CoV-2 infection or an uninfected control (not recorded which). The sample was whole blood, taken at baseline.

In nucleotides, the CDR3 is TGCAGTGCCCCGCGGGTCGGAGGGACCAGACCCTACGAGCAGTACTTC. Protein: CSAPRVGGTRPYEQYF. The genes are TRBV20-1 and TRBJ2-7; perhaps TRBD2 as D (6 bases). This CDR3 contains 16 residues. The germline V gene has CDR1 DFQATT and CDR2 SNEGSKA (reference sequence). V lost 6 bases to trimming and J lost 2 bases, with 23 bases between them.